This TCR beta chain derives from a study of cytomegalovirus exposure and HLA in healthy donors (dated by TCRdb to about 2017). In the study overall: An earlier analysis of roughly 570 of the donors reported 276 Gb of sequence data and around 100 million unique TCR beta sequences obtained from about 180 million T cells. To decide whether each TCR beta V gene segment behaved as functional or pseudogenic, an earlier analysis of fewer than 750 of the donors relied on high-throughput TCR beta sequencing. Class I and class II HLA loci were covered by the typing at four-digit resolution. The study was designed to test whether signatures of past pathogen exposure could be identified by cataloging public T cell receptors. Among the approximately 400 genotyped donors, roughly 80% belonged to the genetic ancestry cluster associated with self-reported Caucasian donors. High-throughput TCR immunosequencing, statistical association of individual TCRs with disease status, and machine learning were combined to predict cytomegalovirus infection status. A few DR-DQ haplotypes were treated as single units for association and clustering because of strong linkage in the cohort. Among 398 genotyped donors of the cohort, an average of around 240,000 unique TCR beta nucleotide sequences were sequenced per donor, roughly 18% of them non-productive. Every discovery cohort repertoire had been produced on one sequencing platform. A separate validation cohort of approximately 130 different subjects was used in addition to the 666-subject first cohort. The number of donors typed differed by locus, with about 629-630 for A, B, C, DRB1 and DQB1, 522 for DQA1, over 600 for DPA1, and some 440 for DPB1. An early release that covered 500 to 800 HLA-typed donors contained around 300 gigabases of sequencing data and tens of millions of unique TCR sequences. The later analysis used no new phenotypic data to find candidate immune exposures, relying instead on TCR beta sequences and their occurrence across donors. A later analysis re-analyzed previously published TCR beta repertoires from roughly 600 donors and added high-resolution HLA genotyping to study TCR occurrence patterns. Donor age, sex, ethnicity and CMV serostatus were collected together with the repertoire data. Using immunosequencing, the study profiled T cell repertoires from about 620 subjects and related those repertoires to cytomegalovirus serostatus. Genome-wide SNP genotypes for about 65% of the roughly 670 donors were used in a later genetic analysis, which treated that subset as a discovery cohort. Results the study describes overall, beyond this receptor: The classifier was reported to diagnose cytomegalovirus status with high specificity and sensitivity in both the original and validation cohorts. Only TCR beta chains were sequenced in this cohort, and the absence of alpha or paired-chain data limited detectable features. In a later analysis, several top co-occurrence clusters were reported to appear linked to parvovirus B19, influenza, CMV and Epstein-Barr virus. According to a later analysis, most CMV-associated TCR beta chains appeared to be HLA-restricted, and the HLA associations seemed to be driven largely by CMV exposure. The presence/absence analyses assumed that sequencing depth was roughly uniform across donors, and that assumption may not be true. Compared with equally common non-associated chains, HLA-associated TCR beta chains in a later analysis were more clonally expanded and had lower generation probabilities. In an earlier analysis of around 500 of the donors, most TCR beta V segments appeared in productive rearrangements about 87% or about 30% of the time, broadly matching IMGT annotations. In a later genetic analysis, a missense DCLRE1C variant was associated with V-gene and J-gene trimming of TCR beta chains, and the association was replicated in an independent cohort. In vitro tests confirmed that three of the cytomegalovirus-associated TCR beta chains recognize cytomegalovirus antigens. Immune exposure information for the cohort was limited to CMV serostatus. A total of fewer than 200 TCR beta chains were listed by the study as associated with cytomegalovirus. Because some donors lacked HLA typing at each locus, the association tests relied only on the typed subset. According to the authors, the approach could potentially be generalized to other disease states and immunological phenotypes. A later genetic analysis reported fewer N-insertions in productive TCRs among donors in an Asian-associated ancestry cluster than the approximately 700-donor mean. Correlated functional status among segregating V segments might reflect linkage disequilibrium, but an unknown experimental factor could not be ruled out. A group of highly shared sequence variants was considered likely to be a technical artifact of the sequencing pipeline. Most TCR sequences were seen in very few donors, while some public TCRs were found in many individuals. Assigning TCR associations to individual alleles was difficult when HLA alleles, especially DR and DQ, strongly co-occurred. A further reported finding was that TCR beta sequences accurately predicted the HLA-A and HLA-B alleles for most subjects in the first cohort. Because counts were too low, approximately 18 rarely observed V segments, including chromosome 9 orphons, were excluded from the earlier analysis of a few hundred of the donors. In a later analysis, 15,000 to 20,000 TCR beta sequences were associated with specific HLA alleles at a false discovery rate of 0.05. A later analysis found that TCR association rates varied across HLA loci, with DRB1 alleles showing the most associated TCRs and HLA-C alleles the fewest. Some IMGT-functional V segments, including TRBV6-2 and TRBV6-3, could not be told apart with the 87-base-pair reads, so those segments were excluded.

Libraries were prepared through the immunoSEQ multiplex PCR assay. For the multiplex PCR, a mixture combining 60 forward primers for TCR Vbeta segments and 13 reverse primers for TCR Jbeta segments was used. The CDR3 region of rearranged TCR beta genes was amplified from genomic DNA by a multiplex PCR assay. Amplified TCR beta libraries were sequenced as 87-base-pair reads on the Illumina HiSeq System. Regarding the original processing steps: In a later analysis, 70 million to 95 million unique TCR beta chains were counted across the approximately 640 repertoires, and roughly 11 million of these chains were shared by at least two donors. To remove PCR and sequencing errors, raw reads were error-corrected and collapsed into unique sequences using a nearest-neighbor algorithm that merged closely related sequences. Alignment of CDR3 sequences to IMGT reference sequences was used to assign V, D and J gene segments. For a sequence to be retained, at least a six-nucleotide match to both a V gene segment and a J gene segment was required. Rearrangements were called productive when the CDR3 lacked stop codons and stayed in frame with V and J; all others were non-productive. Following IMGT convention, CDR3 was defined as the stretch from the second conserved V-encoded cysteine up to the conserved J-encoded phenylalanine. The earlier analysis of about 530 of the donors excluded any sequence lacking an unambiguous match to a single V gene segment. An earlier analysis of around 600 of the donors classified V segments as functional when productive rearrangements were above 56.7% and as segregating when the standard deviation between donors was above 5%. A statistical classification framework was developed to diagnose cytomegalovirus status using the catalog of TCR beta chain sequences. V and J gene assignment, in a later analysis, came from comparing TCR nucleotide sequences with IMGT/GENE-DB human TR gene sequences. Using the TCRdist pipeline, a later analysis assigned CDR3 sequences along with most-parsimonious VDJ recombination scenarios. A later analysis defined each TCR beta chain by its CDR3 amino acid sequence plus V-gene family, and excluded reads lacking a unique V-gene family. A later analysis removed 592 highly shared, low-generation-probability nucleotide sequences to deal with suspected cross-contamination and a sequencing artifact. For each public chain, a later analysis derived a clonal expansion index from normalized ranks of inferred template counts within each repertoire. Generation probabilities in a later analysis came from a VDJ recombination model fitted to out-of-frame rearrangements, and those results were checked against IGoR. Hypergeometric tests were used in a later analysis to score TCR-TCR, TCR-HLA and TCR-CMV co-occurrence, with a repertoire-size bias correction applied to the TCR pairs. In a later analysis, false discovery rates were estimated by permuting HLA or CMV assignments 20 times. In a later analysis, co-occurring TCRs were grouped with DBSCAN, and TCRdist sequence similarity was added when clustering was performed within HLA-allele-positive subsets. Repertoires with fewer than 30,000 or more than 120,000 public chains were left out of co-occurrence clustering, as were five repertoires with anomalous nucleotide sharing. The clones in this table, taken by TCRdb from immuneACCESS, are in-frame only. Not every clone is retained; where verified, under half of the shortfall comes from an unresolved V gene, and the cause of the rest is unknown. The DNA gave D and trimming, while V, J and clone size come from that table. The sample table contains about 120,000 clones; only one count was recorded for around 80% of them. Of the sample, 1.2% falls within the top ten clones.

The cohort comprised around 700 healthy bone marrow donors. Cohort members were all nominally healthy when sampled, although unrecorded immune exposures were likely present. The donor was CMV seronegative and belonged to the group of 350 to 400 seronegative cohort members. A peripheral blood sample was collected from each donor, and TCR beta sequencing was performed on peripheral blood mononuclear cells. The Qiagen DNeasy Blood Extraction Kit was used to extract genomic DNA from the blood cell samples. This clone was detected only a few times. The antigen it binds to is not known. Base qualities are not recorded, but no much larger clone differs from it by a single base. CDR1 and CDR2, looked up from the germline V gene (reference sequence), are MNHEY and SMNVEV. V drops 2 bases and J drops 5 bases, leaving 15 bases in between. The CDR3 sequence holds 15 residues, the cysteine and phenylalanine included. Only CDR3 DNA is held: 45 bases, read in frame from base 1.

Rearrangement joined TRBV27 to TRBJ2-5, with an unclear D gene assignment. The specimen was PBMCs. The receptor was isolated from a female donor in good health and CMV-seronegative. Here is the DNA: TGTGCCAGCAGTTTAGCTGGCCCGGTGAGGGAGACCCAGTACTTC. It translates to CASSLAGPVRETQYF.